A single sample is the source of the 17 T cell receptor beta chains below, sequenced in a study of OX40 agonist ivuxolimab in advanced cancers. Some clones are missing from TCRdb's copy, which holds only in-frame ones; the method was immunoSEQ multiplex PCR. The table records more than 60,000 clones, 90% to 95% of them present only once. The material sequenced was CD4+ or CD8+ T cells sorted from blood, taken in a trial of the OX40 agonist ivuxolimab. Receptors were obtained from an adult with an advanced solid tumor such as melanoma, head and neck, liver or kidney cancer.

J is TRBJ2-7 and V is TRBV4-3, with a weak D call TRBD1 (5 bases). Trimming took 4 bases from V and 3 from J, leaving 16 bases between them. The length of the CDR3 is 15 residues. Germline V gives CDR1 LGHNA, CDR2 YSLEER. As DNA, the CDR3 is TGCGCCAGCAGCCCCTCCCTGAAGGGGAACTACGAGCAGTACTTC. Translated, it gives CASSPSLKGNYEQYF.

The chain joins TRBV6-5 to TRBJ2-3; D remains ambiguous. Germline loops: CDR1 MNHEY, CDR2 SVGAGI. V lost 8 bases to trimming and J lost 0 bases, with 15 bases between them. CDR3 length: 15 amino acids. The CDR3 DNA sequence: TGTGCCAGCGGCGACAATCTCGCAAGCACAGATACGCAGTATTTT. Amino acids: CASGDNLASTDTQYF.

The CDR3 DNA follows: TGTGCCAGCAGTCCCATTAGCGGGAATACCTACGAGCAGTACTTC. Residues: CASSPISGNTYEQYF. This chain joins TRBV28 and TRBJ2-7; 8 positions match TRBD2. J gave up 2 bases and V 5 bases, and 8 bases lay outside the gene matches. CDR3 length: 15 amino acids. Germline CDR1 is MDHEN and CDR2 is SYDVKM.

J is TRBJ2-7 and V is TRBV11-3; 7 nucleotides agree with TRBD1. Trimming at V came to 5 bases and at J to 7 bases, leaving 11 bases not matched to a gene. Germline values: CDR1 SGHNT, CDR2 YENEEA. The CDR3 consists of 14 residues. The CDR3 nucleotides read TGTGCCAGCAGCAACCGGGACAGCCCTATGGAGCAGTACTTC. The encoded protein is CASSNRDSPMEQYF.

CDR3 residues: CASSLNRLAGATDTQYF. DNA for the CDR3: TGTGCCAGTAGTCTAAATCGACTAGCGGGAGCCACAGATACGCAGTATTTT. This sequence joins TRBV19 and TRBJ2-3; 12 bases are shared with TRBD2. CDR3 size: 17 residues. Germline CDR1 reads LNHDA; CDR2 reads SQIVND (reference sequence). Trimming cost V 5 bases and J 2 bases; bases outside gene matches: 8.

The table lists this clone with a few counts. The chain links TRBV7-9 to TRBJ1-5; D is unclear. This CDR3 has 14 amino acids. The V gene lost 5 bases and the J gene lost 0 bases, with 8 bases spanning the gap. The germline CDR1 and CDR2 sequences are SEHNR and FQNEAQ (reference sequence). CDR3 DNA: TGTGCCAGCAGCCTCGGTTATAGCAATCAGCCCCAGCATTTT. As protein: CASSLGYSNQPQHF.

The sample holds a few counts of this clone. The chain joins TRBV4-1 to TRBJ2-5; TRBD2 matches at 9 bases. V shed 3 bases, J shed 6 bases, and the junction held 8 bases outside the gene matches. Germline loops: CDR1 MGHRA, CDR2 YSYEKL. The CDR3 runs 15 residues. The CDR3, as DNA: TGCGCCAGCAGCCAGGATAGCGGGAGTTGGAAGACCCAGTACTTC. Translated, it gives CASSQDSGSWKTQYF.

This clone rates as medium-sized. The genes are TRBV7-6 and TRBJ2-7; no clear D gene. The CDR3 runs to 11 residues. Germline-derived CDR1 and CDR2 are SGHVS and FNYEAQ. Trimming removed 5 bases at V and 7 bases at J, with 9 bases between. The CDR3 spells CASSPGSEQYF. CDR3 DNA sequence: TGTGCCAGCAGCCCTGGCTCTGAGCAGTACTTC.

Only one count was recorded for this clone. The chain couples TRBV5-6 to TRBJ2-5; 10 bases are a match to TRBD2. This CDR3 is built from 18 residues. V shed 0 bases and J 5 bases; nucleotides not matched to a gene: 13. CDR1 and CDR2 (germline): SGHDT, YYEEEE. The CDR3 here is CASSLGASGSAVHETQYF. The CDR3 region has the DNA TGTGCCAGCAGCTTGGGGGCTAGCGGGAGCGCGGTCCATGAGACCCAGTACTTC.

This rearrangement joins TRBV9 to TRBJ2-3; 8 nucleotides match TRBD2. The CDR3 is 16 residues long. J gave up 3 bases and V 3 bases, and 9 bases lay outside the gene matches. Per the germline V gene, CDR1 is SGDLS and CDR2 is YYNGEE. The CDR3 DNA reads as TGTGCCAGCAGCGCCTTCCCGGGACTAGGGACAGATACGCAGTATTTT. As protein: CASSAFPGLGTDTQYF.

This chain connects TRBV6-6 to TRBJ2-1, with D uncertain. The CDR3 length is 11 residues. Germline CDR1 reads MNHNY; CDR2 reads SVGAGI (reference sequence). The germline V and J ends were trimmed by 3 bases and 7 bases, with 4 bases remaining between them. The CDR3 DNA sequence: TGTGCCAGCAGTTATGGGAATGAGCAGTTCTTC. It codes for CASSYGNEQFF.

Points on this clone: Other DNA sequences in the sample encode the same CDR3. The chain employs TRBV5-1 and TRBJ1-2; possible D gene TRBD1, 5 bases. The CDR3 covers 13 residues. V lost 4 bases and J lost 4, with 11 bases in between. CDR1 and CDR2 (germline): SGHRS, YFSETQ. The CDR3 region is CASSLGGGYGYTF. The CDR3 coding sequence is TGCGCCAGCAGCCTCGGGGGAGGCTATGGCTACACCTTC.

The V gene is TRBV13, the J gene TRBJ2-2; D unresolved. The CDR3 has 16 amino acids. Per the germline V gene, CDR1 is PRHDT and CDR2 is FYEKMQ (reference sequence). The V end was cut by 1 base, the J end by 1 base, with 10 bases between. CDR3 protein: CASSLVMEMNTGELFF. CDR3 nucleotide sequence: TGTGCCAGCAGCTTAGTAATGGAGATGAACACCGGGGAGCTGTTTTTT. The whole variable domain, remainder taken from reference TRBV13 and TRBJ2-2, is AAGVIQSPRHLIKEKRETATLKCYPIPRHDTVYWYQQGPGQDPQFLISFYEKMQSDKGSIPDRFSAQQFSDYHSELNMSSLELGDSALYFCASSLVMEMNTGELFFGEGSRLTVL.

The V and J genes are TRBV29-1 and TRBJ2-1, with 10 bases lining up with TRBD2. The CDR3 extends over 15 amino acids. CDR1 SQVTM and CDR2 ANQGSEA come from the germline V gene. After removal of 7 bases from V and 1 base from J, the junction contained 7 bases not matched to a gene. CDR3 sequence: CSASGLAESYNEQFF. For the CDR3, the DNA is TGCAGCGCCTCAGGACTAGCGGAATCCTACAATGAGCAGTTCTTC.

The chain carries TRBV11-3 and TRBJ2-7; a possible D gene is TRBD2 (5 bases). The CDR3 spans 16 residues. In germline, CDR1 is SGHNT, CDR2 YENEEA. V lost 0 bases and J lost 3, with 15 bases in between. The CDR3 DNA reads TGTGCCAGCAGCTTAGATCTCCGAGCGGTTTTCTACGAGCAGTACTTC. It encodes CASSLDLRAVFYEQYF.

This chain uses TRBV15 with TRBJ2-3, with 7 positions matching TRBD2. After removal of 0 bases from V and 6 bases from J, the junction contained 9 bases not matched to a gene. Per germline, CDR1 LNHNV and CDR2 YYDKDF (reference sequence). This CDR3 is built from 16 residues. The CDR3 DNA reads as TGTGCCACCAGCAGAGAACGTTGGGAGGGCCTTGATACGCAGTATTTT. It yields the protein CATSRERWEGLDTQYF.

The rearrangement links TRBV11-1 to TRBJ2-7; tentatively, D is TRBD2 (6 bases). Germline V gives CDR1 SGHAT, CDR2 FQDESV (reference sequence). V dropped 5 bases and J dropped 0 bases, with 8 bases sitting between them. This CDR3 is 13 amino acids long. The CDR3 here is CASSDGGSYEQYF. CDR3 in DNA: TGTGCCAGCAGCGACGGGGGCTCCTACGAGCAGTACTTC.